The T cell receptor (beta chain) under discussion was sequenced for a study of T cells in Graves' hyperthyroidism and ophthalmopathy (dated by TCRdb to between 2017 and 2020). Study-level background: Peripheral blood samples were taken at the time of initial diagnosis, prior to any treatment. The 75 to 100 discovery patients were randomly divided into training and test sets at a 7:3 ratio. Once sampling was done, hyperthyroidism patients were given methimazole at a starting dose of 30 mg daily, whereas ophthalmopathy patients were given high-dose intravenous methylprednisolone. Thyroid tissue and blood T-cell repertoires from over 5 Graves' hyperthyroidism patients were also compared in the study. Whether ophthalmopathy could be predicted prospectively was tested in an independent validation cohort made up of approximately 19 hyperthyroidism patients plus 17 patients who later progressed to ophthalmopathy. TCR V-J signatures able to tell the groups apart were searched for in a discovery cohort of 95 to 100 patients, of whom 40 to 45 had Graves' ophthalmopathy and some 60 had stable Graves' hyperthyroidism. The paper describes TCR Vbeta CDR3 sequencing of around 130 peripheral blood samples, made up of 40 to 45 ophthalmopathy patients, around 78 hyperthyroidism patients and 17 progressor patients. What the research found in general, with its limitations: In validation, the model predicted progression to ophthalmopathy a median of about 6 months before onset, with roughly 68% sensitivity and about 72% specificity. A 13 V-J signature model separated ophthalmopathy from stable hyperthyroidism, with 87.88% sensitivity and roughly 81% specificity in cross-validation and 80%/75% in testing. Most expanded thyroid clonotypes (frequency above 0.001) were also detected in blood, suggesting blood repertoires may reflect thyroid immune responses. No statistical method was used to set the sample size in advance, and investigators knew the group allocation.

In this sample, this clonotype turned up many times. The clone's antigen remains unknown. One base away there is no much larger clone; base qualities are not given. In the germline V gene, CDR1 corresponds to KGHSH and CDR2 to LQKENI. The CDR3 holds 14 amino acids from the cysteine to the phenylalanine. The kept DNA is CDR3 alone, 42 bases in frame from the first base. The V and J ends are trimmed by 3 bases and 0 bases, leaving 9 bases between them. The TCR beta CDR3 regions were amplified from the RNA transcripts. The TCR CDR3 was subjected to a first round of RT-PCR using the HTBI primer set and the Qiagen OneStep RT-PCR kit. A second multiplex PCR round built the libraries, followed by size selection and purification. Libraries were sequenced paired-end with 100 bp reads on an Illumina HiSeq2000. For the original study's pipeline: Raw data were processed with SOAPnuke, discarding reads with adapters, uncalled bases, mean Phred below 15, or no exact constant-primer or identifier match. High-quality paired reads were merged with COPE v1.2.5, and unique nucleotide sequences were defined as clonotypes. MiTCR v1.1 was used to align clonotypes to the IMGT TRBV, TRBD and TRBJ reference segments. Analysis was restricted to V-J combinations with a frequency above 0.0001, which covered roughly 99% of repertoires. The TCS score was defined as the ratio of F50 (clonal expansion) to E x V (chaos), calculated using BLOSUM62-based TCRdist between CDR3 peptides within each V-J. Welch's t-statistics and random forest reduced just over 500 V-J features to 13, which were used in a naive Bayes classifier (R e1071). The Morisita-Horn index was used to measure how similar the thyroid and blood repertoires were. Through fastp at Q25 and MiXCR, TCRdb rebuilt clones from the public reads, retaining in-frame beta chains. One record per CDR3 amino acid sequence lists the most common genes and DNA. These V and J calls originate from TCRdb's pipeline instead of the authors' own analysis. Here the sample has approximately 610,000 distinct CDR3 sequences; about 15% occur a single time. The top ten clones comprise around 4% of the sample.

Ophthalmopathy patients had moderately to severely active disease, with a Clinical Activity Score of 3 or more, a NOSPECS grade of 4 or more, and a disease duration of less than 3 months. The study excluded patients with uncontrolled infections, other autoimmune diseases, pregnancy or lactation. Clinical symptoms, serum thyroxine and TRAb, thyroid ultrasound, and orbital computed tomography formed the basis for the diagnoses. Ficoll-Paque density gradient centrifugation was used to isolate PBMCs from about 9 ml of fresh peripheral blood. Trizol reagent was used to extract total RNA, and RNA quality was then checked on an Agilent 2100 Bioanalyzer.

The sequencing input was blood. This sequence was found in a woman aged 35 to 49 with Graves' ophthalmopathy. Rearrangement joined TRBV18 to TRBJ2-7, with the identity of the D gene unclear. The CDR3 corresponds to CASSPPAHSYEQYF. The DNA sequence is given as TGTGCCAGCTCACCTCCCGCGCACTCCTACGAGCAGTACTTC. Reference TRBV18 and TRBJ2-7 genes cover what lies past the CDR3, so the full variable domain is NAGVMQNPRHLVRRRGQEARLRCSPMKGHSHVYWYRQLPEEGLKFMVYLQKENIIDESGMPKERFSAEFPKEGPSILRIQQVVRGDSAAYFCASSPPAHSYEQYFGPGTRLTVT.